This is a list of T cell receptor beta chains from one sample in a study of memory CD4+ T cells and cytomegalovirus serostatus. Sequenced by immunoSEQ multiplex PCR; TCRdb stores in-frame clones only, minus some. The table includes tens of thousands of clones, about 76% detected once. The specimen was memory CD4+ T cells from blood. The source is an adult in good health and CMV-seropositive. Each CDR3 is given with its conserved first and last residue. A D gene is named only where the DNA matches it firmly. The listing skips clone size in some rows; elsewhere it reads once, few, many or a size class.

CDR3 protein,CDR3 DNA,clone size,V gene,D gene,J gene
CASSQGLAGNSGANVLTF,TGTGCCAGCAGCCAGGGACTAGCGGGCAACTCTGGGGCCAACGTCCTGACTTTC,once,TRBV5-4,TRBD2,TRBJ2-6
CASSAIGSSGYGYTF,TGTGCCAGCAGCGCTATCGGCAGTTCAGGCTATGGCTACACCTTC,-,TRBV2,-,TRBJ1-2
CASSSILGTGQYF,TGTGCCAGCAGCTCAATCCTCGGGACAGGGCAGTACTTC,-,TRBV7-3,TRBD1,TRBJ2-4
CASSRTDQPQHF,TGTGCCAGCAGTCGGACGGATCAGCCCCAGCATTTT,-,TRBV2,-,TRBJ1-5
CASSIGQGGTEAFF,TGCGCCAGCAGCATAGGACAGGGGGGCACTGAAGCTTTCTTT,-,TRBV5-1,TRBD1,TRBJ1-1
CASSSTSDYYNEQFF,TGCGCCAGCAGCTCGACTAGCGACTACTACAATGAGCAGTTCTTC,-,TRBV5-1,TRBD2,TRBJ2-1
CATPRLGENTGELFF,TGTGCCACCCCCCGTTTAGGGGAGAACACCGGGGAGCTGTTTTTT,few,TRBV15,-,TRBJ2-2
CASSRRAQHF,TGTGCCAGCAGCCGCCGGGCCCAGCATTTT,few,TRBV28,-,TRBJ1-5
CASSYSGGTGGDGYTF,TGTGCCAGCAGTTACTCGGGAGGGACAGGGGGCGATGGCTACACCTTC,few,TRBV6-5,TRBD1,TRBJ1-2
CASSVSAATDTQYF,TGTGCCAGCAGCGTCTCGGCTGCCACAGATACGCAGTATTTT,-,TRBV9,-,TRBJ2-3
CASSVGPGGTSEQYF,TGTGCCAGCAGCGTAGGTCCAGGGGGCACGAGTGAGCAGTACTTC,few,TRBV9,TRBD1,TRBJ2-7
CSVVRGSSREQYF,TGCAGCGTTGTTAGGGGGAGTTCGCGGGAGCAGTACTTC,-,TRBV29-1,-,TRBJ2-7
CASSPEGLAYNEQFF,TGTGCCAGCTCACCTGAGGGACTAGCCTACAATGAGCAGTTCTTC,-,TRBV18,TRBD2,TRBJ2-1
CASSSPGELFF,TGTGCCAGTAGTAGCCCCGGGGAGCTGTTTTTT,-,TRBV19,-,TRBJ2-2
CASSLGRWQGTAFF,TGTGCCAGCAGCTTAGGACGTTGGCAGGGGACAGCTTTCTTT,many,TRBV7-8,-,TRBJ1-1
CSARSSGAYNEQFF,TGCAGCGCTAGGAGCAGTGGGGCCTACAATGAGCAGTTCTTC,many,TRBV29-1,-,TRBJ2-1
CASRVRVGDYEQYF,TGTGCCAGCAGGGTGAGGGTTGGGGACTACGAGCAGTACTTC,-,TRBV27,-,TRBJ2-7
CASSQAPQGGTEQYF,TGCGCCAGCAGCCAAGCCCCCCAGGGGGGAACCGAGCAGTACTTC,-,TRBV4-3,-,TRBJ2-7
CASSLRQRTLNWAFF,TGTGCCAGCAGTTTAAGGCAAAGAACACTGAATTGGGCTTTCTTT,few,TRBV28,-,TRBJ1-1
CASTSSKRASYEQYF,TGTGCCAGCACCTCCTCGAAGCGGGCGTCCTACGAGCAGTACTTC,few,TRBV5-4,-,TRBJ2-7
CAWSRGVLQETQYF,TGTGCCTGGAGTCGGGGGGTACTTCAAGAGACCCAGTACTTC,-,TRBV30,TRBD2,TRBJ2-5
CASSSIVAGGPVEQFF,TGTGCCAGCAGCTCGATCGTAGCGGGAGGGCCCGTTGAGCAGTTCTTC,few,TRBV7-8,TRBD2,TRBJ2-1
CASTVAGRTDTQYF,TGTGCCAGTACAGTAGCGGGCCGCACAGATACGCAGTATTTT,-,TRBV19,TRBD2,TRBJ2-3
CASSWTVGAGELFF,TGTGCCAGCAGCTGGACAGTGGGAGCCGGGGAGCTGTTTTTT,-,TRBV7-9,-,TRBJ2-2
CASSDPAQGGSSNQPQHF,TGTGCCAGCAGTGACCCCGCTCAGGGAGGTTCAAGCAATCAGCCCCAGCATTTT,-,TRBV2,-,TRBJ1-5